This TCR beta chain is from a study of blood T cell repertoires in COVID-19. Study-wide context: Researchers got acute and convalescent COVID-19 samples from the United States, Italy and Spain. PBMCs, B-cell-depleted T cells, or T cells provided the cDNA or gDNA that made up the material.

CDR3 length: 14 residues. Looked up from germline, CDR1 is SGHRS and CDR2 is YFSETQ. V lost 3 bases to trimming and J lost 3 bases; unmatched junction nucleotides: 2. Authors' processing steps: Amplification of reference gene primers was used by the study to estimate nucleated cell counts. Data came from immunoSEQ multiplex PCR; TCRdb stores just in-frame clones and leaves some out. For V, J and clone size, that table is used; D and trimming come from the DNA. The table lists some 120,000 clones, around 87% of them singletons. This sequence originates from a woman aged 55-70 years with acute or convalescent COVID-19. The chain couples TRBV5-1 to TRBJ1-2; 10 nucleotides agree with TRBD1. The sample taken for sequencing was peripheral blood. CDR3 region: CASSSGTGDYGYTF. In nucleotides, the CDR3 is TGCGCCAGCAGCTCCGGGACAGGGGACTATGGCTACACCTTC.